Presented here are 17 T cell receptor beta chains from one specimen sequenced in a study of vaccination and CD4 T cells after COVID-19. These receptors' antigens are unknown. Scientists ran DNA taken from cultured CD4+ T cells through the Oncomine TCR Beta short-read assay for sequencing. TCRdb re-analysed the PCR reads in MiXCR, keeping a single row per CDR3 protein. This sample carries just under 20,000 distinct CDR3 sequences, approximately 60% of them seen once, and the ten largest clones take 7.5% to 9%. Treatment given: approximately nine-day PBMC culture with coronavirus spike peptide pools or control peptides (ViraFEST assay). Specimen: CD4+ T cells from blood, cultured in vitro. Receptor source: a human donor who had recovered from COVID-19.

The chain has TRBV20-1 and TRBJ2-1, with D unresolved. This CDR3 is 13 amino acids long. Per germline, CDR1 DFQATT and CDR2 SNEGSKA (reference sequence). V lost 3 bases, J lost 5 bases, and 11 bases lay in between. The CDR3 region is CSASREEDNEQFF. The DNA for the CDR3 is TGCAGTGCTAGCCGCGAAGAGGACAATGAGCAGTTCTTC.

This clonotype has just one count. This sequence joins TRBV19 and TRBJ2-3, with a possible D match to TRBD2 (5 bases). Germline lookup yields CDR1 LNHDA and CDR2 SQIVND (reference sequence). Trimming removed 4 bases at V and 6 bases at J, with 14 bases between. This CDR3 comprises 14 residues. This CDR3 is CASSRGANGDTQYF. Written as DNA, the CDR3 is TGTGCCAGTAGTAGGGGAGCAAACGGGGATACGCAGTATTTT.

This clonotype came up a few times. This rearrangement joins TRBV2 to TRBJ1-1; weak D call: TRBD1 (6 bases). Germline-derived CDR1 and CDR2 are SNHLY and FYNNEI. CDR3 length: 13 residues. V was trimmed by 7 bases and J by 1 base, leaving 10 bases between them. The CDR3 nucleotides read TGTGCCAGCATGGGACAAACGAACACTGAAGCTTTCTTT. Translation gives CASMGQTNTEAFF.

The genes are TRBV12-3 or TRBV12-4 and TRBJ1-1; D remains ambiguous. Trimming stripped 7 bases from V and 10 bases from J, with 19 bases between. The CDR3 covers 13 residues. The CDR3 sequence is CASTPAARSGAFF. In DNA form, the CDR3 reads TGTGCCAGCACCCCCGCCGCACGTAGCGGAGCTTTCTTT.

This clonotype has only a few counts. The chain couples TRBV20-1 to TRBJ2-3; 13 bases agree with TRBD2. Germline V lookup: CDR1 DFQATT, CDR2 SNEGSKA (reference sequence). The CDR3 has 16 amino acids. V gave up 5 bases and J gave up 5 bases; unmatched junction bases: 10. The CDR3 region is CSAGLAGARRLDTQYF. DNA for the CDR3: TGCAGTGCTGGACTAGCGGGAGCCCGGCGATTAGATACGCAGTATTTT.

This rearrangement joins TRBV2 to TRBJ2-5; D not resolved. Trimming took off 2 bases at V and 0 bases at J, with 13 bases between the two ends. This CDR3 has 16 residues. Germline lookup yields CDR1 SNHLY and CDR2 FYNNEI. This CDR3 is CASSEKLGFNQETQYF. In DNA, the CDR3 is TGTGCCAGCAGTGAAAAATTAGGATTCAACCAAGAGACCCAGTACTTC.

For the CDR3, the DNA is TGCGCCAGCAGCTTTGAGGGCCAGGGCACTGAAGCTTTCTTT. It is translated as CASSFEGQGTEAFF. V gene TRBV5-1 combines with J gene TRBJ1-1; weak D call: TRBD1 (5 bases). Germline CDR1 reads SGHRS; CDR2 reads YFSETQ. V was trimmed by 2 bases and J by 4 bases, leaving 12 bases between them. The CDR3 extends over 14 amino acids.

This chain uses TRBV5-6 with TRBJ2-7; the D is unclear. V lost 0 bases and J 1 base, leaving 11 bases between the germline ends. The V gene's germline CDR1 is SGHDT and CDR2 YYEEEE. The CDR3 covers 15 residues. The CDR3 nucleotides are TGTGCCAGCAGCTTGGCTACGATTCCTTCCTACGAGCAGTACTTC. This gives the protein CASSLATIPSYEQYF.

The chain employs TRBV7-8 and TRBJ2-1; tentative D call: TRBD2 (6 bases). Trimming took 2 bases from V and 8 from J, leaving 13 bases between them. CDR3 size: 14 residues. Germline V gene data show CDR1 as SGHVS and CDR2 as FQNEAQ. The CDR3: CASSLRETVYEQFF. CDR3 nucleotide sequence: TGTGCCAGCAGCTTACGGGAGACAGTTTATGAGCAGTTCTTC.

The V and J genes are TRBV5-8 and TRBJ1-5, with 8 nucleotides matching TRBD1. CDR3 length: 17 amino acids. V shed 4 bases and J 7 bases; nucleotides not matched to a gene: 16. The germline V gene has CDR1 SGHTS and CDR2 YDEGEE. The CDR3 loop reads CASSPGTGPAHVQPQHF. The CDR3 DNA reads as TGTGCCAGCAGCCCGGGGACAGGACCTGCTCACGTCCAGCCCCAGCATTTT.

This clonotype was detected only a few times. The rearrangement links TRBV6-1 to TRBJ1-5, with D maybe TRBD1 (5 bases). The CDR3 loop spans 12 amino acids. CDR1 is MNHNS, CDR2 SASEGT, per germline. V was cut by 1 base and J by 10 bases, with 8 bases left in between. The CDR3 loop is CASSEEGVPQHF. DNA of the CDR3: TGTGCCAGCAGTGAAGAAGGGGTTCCCCAGCATTTT.

The rearrangement joins TRBV7-2 to TRBJ1-3; D unresolved. V lost 4 bases and J 3 bases, leaving 16 bases between the germline ends. The CDR3 has 16 residues. Germline V lookup: CDR1 SGHTA, CDR2 FQGNSA. As DNA, the CDR3 is TGTGCCAGCAGCTCCCTCGGACCGGGTAATGGAAACACCATATATTTT. Translating it yields CASSSLGPGNGNTIYF.

The V and J genes are TRBV4-1 and TRBJ2-5; the D gene is possibly TRBD1 (7 bases). Trimming took 0 bases from V and 2 from J, leaving 13 bases between them. Germline loops: CDR1 MGHRA, CDR2 YSYEKL. This CDR3 contains 16 residues. The CDR3 bases are TGCGCCAGCAGCCAAGAGTGGCGGGACAGACAAGAGACCCAGTACTTC. Protein: CASSQEWRDRQETQYF.

The chain is built from TRBV12-3 or TRBV12-4 and TRBJ2-7; TRBD2 might be the D (6 bases). This CDR3 is 16 amino acids long. V lost 5 bases, J lost 4 bases, and 21 bases lay in between. DNA for the CDR3: TGTGCCAGCAGTCCCTCCAGCGGGCGCCGAGGGTACGAGCAGTACTTC. Residues: CASSPSSGRRGYEQYF.

This sequence joins TRBV6-5 and TRBJ2-3, with D perhaps assigned TRBD1 or TRBD2 (6 bases each). Trimming took 4 bases from V and 3 from J, leaving 14 bases between them. CDR3 length: 15 residues. Germline loops: CDR1 MNHEY, CDR2 SVGAGI. The CDR3 sequence: CASSSPQGRTDTQYF. In nucleotides, the CDR3 is TGTGCCAGCAGTTCACCCCAGGGGAGGACAGATACGCAGTATTTT.

The J gene is TRBJ2-3, the V gene TRBV7-2; the match to TRBD1 covers 7 bases. Germline CDR1 reads SGHTA; CDR2 reads FQGNSA. Trimming took 5 bases from V and 4 from J; bases not matched to a gene: 6. This CDR3 has 14 amino acids. CDR3 in amino acids: CASSRRGPADTQYF. The CDR3 DNA follows: TGTGCCAGCAGCCGAAGGGGGCCGGCAGATACGCAGTATTTT.

This clonotype has a handful of counts. The chain employs TRBV6-1 and TRBJ1-2, with unresolved D. The CDR3 covers 14 residues. The germline CDR1 and CDR2 sequences are MNHNS and SASEGT. V shed 3 bases and J shed 0 bases, with 8 bases lying between them. CDR3 sequence (DNA): TGTGCCAGCAGTGATAACGGACCTAACTATGGCTACACCTTC. This encodes CASSDNGPNYGYTF.